The 21 T cell receptor beta chains below all came from one sample that was sequenced in a study of cytotoxic CD8 clonotypes in ibrutinib-treated CLL. Profiled with immunoSEQ multiplex PCR; TCRdb holds only in-frame clones, not every one. The repertoire holds just over 200,000 clones, with over 65% as singletons. This specimen consisted of PBMCs, obtained after 12 months of ibrutinib treatment. These receptors were obtained from a human donor with chronic lymphocytic leukemia.

J is TRBJ1-3 and V is TRBV5-4; maybe TRBD1 (6 bases). CDR3 size: 14 residues. Germline V gene sequence: CDR1 SGHNT, CDR2 YYREEE (reference sequence). V was cut by 2 bases and J by 5 bases, with 11 bases left in between. The CDR3 DNA sequence: TGTGCCAGCAGCTTTCAGGGGATCCGAAACACCATATATTTT. Translation: CASSFQGIRNTIYF.

V is TRBV29-1 and J is TRBJ2-5, with 9 bases that match TRBD2. Germline CDR1 reads SQVTM; CDR2 reads ANQGSEA. The CDR3 sequence is 14 residues long. Unmatched junction bases numbered 2, after V lost 1 base and J lost 2 bases. In DNA, the CDR3 is TGCAGCGTTGAAGTAGCGGGGGATCAAGAGACCCAGTACTTC. Its translation: CSVEVAGDQETQYF.

In nucleotides, the CDR3 is TGCAGCGTCGCAGAAACAAATAGCAATCAGCCCCAGCATTTT. Translated, it gives CSVAETNSNQPQHF. This chain uses TRBV29-1 with TRBJ1-5; no firm D call. Trimming shortened V by 6 bases and J by 0 bases, and 12 bases separated the two germline ends. The CDR3 totals 14 residues. CDR1 is SQVTM and CDR2 is ANQGSEA in the germline V gene.

This clone came up a few times. The V call is TRBV5-1, the J call TRBJ1-4; D ambiguous. In germline, CDR1 is SGHRS, CDR2 YFSETQ. CDR3 length: 14 residues. Deletions cut 4 bases from V and 0 bases from J, with 7 bases between. CDR3 loop: CASSPVATNEKLFF. Here the CDR3 DNA reads TGCGCCAGCAGCCCGGTAGCAACTAATGAAAAACTGTTTTTT.

The J gene is TRBJ1-1, the V gene TRBV2, with 11 bases identical to TRBD1. The J segment lost 7 bases and the V segment lost 6 bases, leaving 4 bases of the junction unmatched. The CDR3 loop spans 13 amino acids. In germline, CDR1 is SNHLY, CDR2 FYNNEI. The CDR3 loop is CASRGQGVGEAFF. CDR3 DNA sequence: TGTGCCAGCAGGGGACAGGGGGTGGGTGAAGCTTTCTTT. Variable domain in full (rest from reference TRBV2 and TRBJ1-1): EPEVTQTPSHQVTQMGQEVILRCVPISNHLYFYWYRQILGQKVEFLVSFYNNEISEKSEIFDDQFSVERPDGSNFTLKIRSTKLEDSAMYFCASRGQGVGEAFFGQGTRLTVV.

This clone was counted a single time. The V and J genes are TRBV30 and TRBJ2-7, with a tentative D call TRBD1 (7 bases). The CDR3 is 11 amino acids. Trimming shortened V by 2 bases and J by 6 bases, and 8 bases separated the two germline ends. CDR1 is GTSNPN and CDR2 is SVGIG in the germline V gene (reference sequence). The CDR3 loop reads CAWSQGGEQYF. CDR3 nucleotides: TGTGCCTGGAGTCAGGGGGGCGAGCAGTACTTC.

The V gene is TRBV7-2, the J gene TRBJ2-7; 7 nucleotides match TRBD2. CDR1 and CDR2 (germline): SGHTA, FQGNSA. V gave up 5 bases and J gave up 4 bases; unmatched junction bases: 11. The CDR3 is 15 residues long. CDR3 residues: CASSPKQGGMYEQYF. The CDR3 DNA reads TGTGCCAGCAGCCCAAAGCAGGGAGGGATGTACGAGCAGTACTTC.

The rearrangement links TRBV11-2 to TRBJ1-1; TRBD1 agrees at 10 bases. With 0 bases clipped from V and 10 bases from J, the junction kept 5 bases outside the gene matches. The CDR3 runs 14 residues. Germline-derived CDR1 and CDR2 are SGHAT and FQNNGV. CDR3 in DNA: TGTGCCAGCAGCTTAGATCAAGGGACAGGGGCAGCTTTCTTT. It specifies CASSLDQGTGAAFF.

V usage is TRBV29-1 and J usage is TRBJ1-6; 10 bases map to TRBD1. The CDR3 covers 14 residues. The junction had 4 bases not matched to a gene; V was cut back by 4 bases and J by 7 bases. Germline V gene data show CDR1 as SQVTM and CDR2 as ANQGSEA. CDR3 residues: CSVAVGQGNSPLHF. The CDR3, as DNA: TGCAGCGTTGCGGTGGGACAGGGGAATTCACCCCTCCACTTT.

There are a few counts of this clone. The chain has TRBV28 and TRBJ2-3; tentative D call: TRBD2 (6 bases). V gave up 3 bases and J gave up 2 bases, with 9 bases separating them. Germline-derived CDR1 and CDR2 are MDHEN and SYDVKM. This CDR3 spans 14 amino acids. The CDR3 nucleotides are TGTGCCAGCAGTTTTTTAGCGGACACAGATACGCAGTATTTT. Translated, it gives CASSFLADTDTQYF.

This sequence joins TRBV7-2 and TRBJ1-2; no reliable D call. The length of the CDR3 is 14 residues. The V end lost 1 base, the J end lost 5 bases, and 11 bases lay between the germline ends. Germline CDR1 is SGHTA and CDR2 is FQGNSA. CDR3 protein: CASSLGPRGYGYTF. The DNA for the CDR3 is TGTGCCAGCAGCTTAGGCCCTCGAGGATATGGCTACACCTTC. Using reference TRBV7-2 and TRBJ1-2 for the parts outside the CDR3, the full variable domain is GAGVSQSPSNKVTEKGKDVELRCDPISGHTALYWYRQSLGQGLEFLIYFQGNSAPDKSGLPSDRFSAERTGGSVSTLTIQRTQQEDSAVYLCASSLGPRGYGYTFGSGTRLTVV.

The chain uses TRBV5-4 and TRBJ1-1, with a tentative D call TRBD1 (5 bases). This CDR3 is 15 amino acids long. Trimming left V 4 bases short and J 0 bases short, with 13 bases between. CDR1 is SGHNT, CDR2 YYREEE, per germline (reference sequence). The CDR3 protein is CASSIQGRVNTEAFF. In DNA form, the CDR3 reads TGTGCCAGCAGCATCCAGGGCAGAGTGAACACTGAAGCTTTCTTT. The full variable domain, in which reference TRBV5-4 and TRBJ1-1 provide the parts outside the CDR3, is ETGVTQSPTHLIKTRGQQVTLRCSSQSGHNTVSWYQQALGQGPQFIFQYYREEENGRGNFPPRFSGLQFPNYSSELNVNALELDDSALYLCASSIQGRVNTEAFFGQGTRLTVV.

This clone occurred a few times. V usage is TRBV7-2 and J usage is TRBJ2-7; TRBD2 matches at 9 bases. V shed 0 bases and J 5 bases; nucleotides not matched to a gene: 5. Germline loops: CDR1 SGHTA, CDR2 FQGNSA. This CDR3 has 15 amino acids. CDR3 in amino acids: CASSLALAGGNEQYF. The CDR3 region has the DNA TGTGCCAGCAGCTTAGCGCTGGCGGGAGGGAACGAGCAGTACTTC.

The genes are TRBV15 and TRBJ1-5, with D perhaps TRBD1 (5 bases). The CDR3 runs to 15 residues. Trimming took off 5 bases at V and 3 bases at J, with 14 bases between the two ends. Germline values: CDR1 LNHNV, CDR2 YYDKDF (reference sequence). CDR3 sequence (DNA): TGTGCCACCAGCTACCGGGACCACGTCAATCAGCCCCAGCATTTT. The encoded protein is CATSYRDHVNQPQHF.

The J gene is TRBJ2-2, the V gene TRBV7-9; D is ambiguous. Germline V gene data show CDR1 as SEHNR and CDR2 as FQNEAQ (reference sequence). Trimming cost V 1 base and J 2 bases, with 5 bases left between them. The CDR3 extends over 14 amino acids. The CDR3 loop reads CASSLVHNTGELFF. Here the CDR3 DNA reads TGTGCCAGCAGCTTAGTCCATAACACCGGGGAGCTGTTTTTT.

The rearrangement links TRBV7-8 to TRBJ2-7; 8 positions match TRBD2. With 5 bases clipped from V and 7 bases from J, the junction kept 10 bases outside the gene matches. Per the germline V gene, CDR1 is SGHVS and CDR2 is FQNEAQ. The CDR3 is made up of 14 amino acids. CDR3 amino acids: CASSQRLAGEEQYF. CDR3 bases: TGTGCCAGCAGCCAACGGCTAGCGGGTGAAGAGCAGTACTTC. The entire variable domain, with the rest obtained from reference TRBV7-8 and TRBJ2-7, is as follows: GAGVSQSPRYKVAKRGQDVALRCDPISGHVSLFWYQQALGQGPEFLTYFQNEAQLDKSGLPSDRFFAERPEGSVSTLKIQRTQQEDSAVYLCASSQRLAGEEQYFGPGTRLTVT.

The V call is TRBV30, the J call TRBJ2-5; no definite D call. CDR3 length equals 12 residues. CDR1 and CDR2 from the germline V gene are GTSNPN and SVGIG (reference sequence). Between the trimmed V and J ends, which lost 3 bases and 2 bases, there was a span of 7 bases. In nucleotides, the CDR3 is TGTGCCTGGAGCAGAGATCAAGAGACCCAGTACTTC. Translating gives CAWSRDQETQYF.

V gene TRBV29-1 combines with J gene TRBJ1-1; D unresolved. In germline, CDR1 is SQVTM, CDR2 ANQGSEA. Trimming took off 4 bases at V and 2 bases at J, with 5 bases between the two ends. The CDR3 has 11 residues. CDR3 sequence: CSVVKNTEAFF. The DNA for the CDR3 is TGCAGCGTTGTAAAAAACACTGAAGCTTTCTTT.

Written as DNA, the CDR3 is TGTGCCAGCAGTTACTCGAAATGGGTCCTGGGGCCCCAGCATTTT. Encoded protein: CASSYSKWVLGPQHF. V is TRBV6-5 and J is TRBJ1-5; no clear D gene. Trimming shortened V by 0 bases and J by 9 bases, and 15 bases separated the two germline ends. The CDR3 runs 15 residues. The germline V gene encodes CDR1 MNHEY and CDR2 SVGAGI.

The rearrangement uses TRBV7-6 and TRBJ2-3, with 12 positions matching TRBD2. The germline gives CDR1 SGHVS, CDR2 FNYEAQ. There are 15 residues in the CDR3. V lost 5 bases to trimming and J lost 3 bases; unmatched junction nucleotides: 3. For the CDR3, the DNA is TGTGCCAGCAGCCGGGGGACTAGCGGGACAGATACGCAGTATTTT. Protein sequence: CASSRGTSGTDTQYF.

This clone was detected only once. Here the CDR3 reads CASSLGLARNTGELFF. The CDR3 DNA sequence: TGCGCCAGCAGCTTGGGTCTAGCGAGGAACACCGGGGAGCTGTTTTTT. V and J are TRBV5-1 and TRBJ2-2, with D possibly being TRBD2 (6 bases). The V gene's germline CDR1 is SGHRS and CDR2 YFSETQ. The length of the CDR3 is 16 residues. V lost 0 bases and J lost 1, with 10 bases in between.